One and the same sample provided the 15 T cell receptor beta chains below, sequenced in a study of neoadjuvant nivolumab and ipilimumab in lung cancer. Repertoires were generated with immunoSEQ multiplex PCR, while TCRdb's copy carries only in-frame clones and drops some. The sample lists some 43,000 clones, roughly 91% occurring once. The sequenced sample was blood, obtained before neoadjuvant nivolumab, alone or with ipilimumab. These receptors were taken from an adult with non-small cell lung cancer. Some clones in this sample may be carry-over from other donors' samples.

The CDR3 region is CASSQGGSGANVLTF. The CDR3 region has the DNA TGTGCCAGCAGCCAAGGGGGTTCTGGGGCCAACGTCCTGACTTTC. The V and J genes are TRBV11-2 and TRBJ2-6; D is perhaps TRBD1 (6 bases). Germline V gene lookup returns CDR1 SGHAT and CDR2 FQNNGV. Trimming pared 5 bases from V and 1 base from J, leaving 9 bases between. The CDR3 is 15 amino acids.

This rearrangement joins TRBV30 to TRBJ2-1; 8 nucleotides line up with TRBD2. Trimming at V came to 7 bases and at J to 4 bases, leaving 6 bases not matched to a gene. CDR3 length equals 13 residues. Germline V lookup: CDR1 GTSNPN, CDR2 SVGIG (reference sequence). The DNA of the CDR3 is TGTGCCTACCGGCTAGCGGGTTACAATGAGCAGTTCTTC. This translates into CAYRLAGYNEQFF.

This clone turned up a few times. This chain links TRBV6-5 with TRBJ2-5; 12 bases map to TRBD2. The CDR3 sequence is 15 residues long. From germline, CDR1 is MNHEY and CDR2 SVGAGI. Trimming removed 3 bases from V and 2 bases from J; junction bases left unmatched: 1. CDR3 sequence: CASSYLAGGQETQYF. CDR3 nucleotides: TGTGCCAGCAGTTATCTAGCGGGAGGGCAAGAGACCCAGTACTTC.

The gene calls are TRBV19 and TRBJ1-1; D unresolved. V was trimmed by 3 bases and J by 1 base, leaving 6 bases between them. This CDR3 spans 13 amino acids. Germline CDR1 LNHDA, CDR2 SQIVND (reference sequence). CDR3 sequence (DNA): TGTGCCAGTAGTATCACAGCGAACACTGAAGCTTTCTTT. Amino acids: CASSITANTEAFF.

The chain links TRBV7-3 to TRBJ1-1, with 8 bases aligning to TRBD1. Trimming at V came to 5 bases and at J to 2 bases, leaving 4 bases not matched to a gene. Germline CDR1 reads SGHTA; CDR2 reads FQGTGA. CDR3 length: 14 residues. The CDR3: CASSQTGANTEAFF. Written as DNA, the CDR3 is TGTGCCAGCAGCCAGACAGGGGCTAACACTGAAGCTTTCTTT.

The V call is TRBV11-3, the J call TRBJ2-7; 9 nucleotides align to TRBD2. CDR1 is SGHNT, CDR2 YENEEA, per germline. V shed 3 bases and J 5 bases; nucleotides not matched to a gene: 17. This CDR3 has 18 amino acids. CDR3 bases: TGTGCCAGCAGCTTGGACCCTCCTTTTAGCGGGAGTAGGAACGAGCAGTACTTC. Its translation is CASSLDPPFSGSRNEQYF.

V gene TRBV7-9 combines with J gene TRBJ2-1, with 11 bases fitting TRBD2. There are 14 residues in the CDR3. Germline CDR1 SEHNR, CDR2 FQNEAQ (reference sequence). Trimming removed 1 base from V and 9 bases from J; junction bases left unmatched: 2. CDR3 nucleotide sequence: TGTGCCAGCAGCTTAGGGCTAGCGGGAGGTGAGCAGTTCTTC. Protein product: CASSLGLAGGEQFF.

The chain couples TRBV18 to TRBJ2-7; D gene ambiguous. Germline loops: CDR1 KGHSH, CDR2 LQKENI. The CDR3 runs 15 residues. V shed 3 bases and J shed 2 bases, with 14 bases lying between them. The CDR3 is CASSPSSGVAYEQYF. The CDR3, as DNA: TGTGCCAGCTCACCCTCGAGTGGGGTCGCCTACGAGCAGTACTTC.

This chain joins TRBV6-5 and TRBJ2-3; D not resolved. Trimming cost V 0 bases and J 0 bases, with 10 bases left between them. The germline gives CDR1 MNHEY, CDR2 SVGAGI. The length of the CDR3 is 16 residues. Here the CDR3 reads CASSYSLADSTDTQYF. DNA of the CDR3: TGTGCCAGCAGTTACTCATTGGCGGATAGCACAGATACGCAGTATTTT.

The V and J genes are TRBV7-9 and TRBJ2-7; D uncertain. Germline V CDR1 and CDR2: SEHNR, FQNEAQ (reference sequence). The CDR3 is 11 amino acids. Trimming stripped 5 bases from V and 3 bases from J, with 5 bases between. The CDR3 loop reads CASSPGYEQYF. In DNA, the CDR3 is TGTGCCAGCAGCCCGGGCTACGAGCAGTACTTC.

Written as DNA, the CDR3 is TGTGCCAGCAGTGCCCGACAAGGCACTGAAGCTTTCTTT. This encodes CASSARQGTEAFF. The chain uses TRBV6-4 and TRBJ1-1; D not certain. The CDR3 sequence is 13 residues long. The germline V and J ends were trimmed by 4 bases and 4 bases, with 10 bases remaining between them. Germline CDR1 reads MRHNA; CDR2 reads SNTAGT.

The rearrangement joins TRBV7-3 to TRBJ2-5; D might be TRBD1 (6 bases). The V end lost 3 bases, the J end lost 4 bases, and 12 bases lay between the germline ends. Germline V gene sequence: CDR1 SGHTA, CDR2 FQGTGA. The CDR3 is made up of 14 amino acids. The CDR3 is CASSLDSGPETQYF. CDR3 sequence (DNA): TGTGCCAGCAGCTTGGACAGTGGGCCAGAGACCCAGTACTTC.

This sequence joins TRBV18 and TRBJ2-1; 7 nucleotides agree with TRBD1. Losses at the gene ends were 0 bases for V and 7 bases for J; bases not matched to a gene: 9. The length of the CDR3 is 16 residues. Germline assignment: CDR1 KGHSH and CDR2 LQKENI. The CDR3 protein is CASSPPETGKRNEQFF. The CDR3 DNA follows: TGTGCCAGCTCACCACCGGAGACAGGGAAAAGGAATGAGCAGTTCTTC.

The chain has TRBV14 and TRBJ1-4; D may be TRBD1 (5 bases). The CDR3 is made up of 15 amino acids. CDR1 is SGHDN and CDR2 is FVKESK in the germline V gene. V gave up 0 bases and J gave up 7 bases, with 12 bases separating them. In DNA form, the CDR3 reads TGTGCCAGCAGCCAAGATTCAGGGAAGGGTGAAAAACTGTTTTTT. It specifies CASSQDSGKGEKLFF. The full variable domain, completed using reference TRBV14 and TRBJ1-4, is EAGVTQFPSHSVIEKGQTVTLRCDPISGHDNLYWYRRVMGKEIKFLLHFVKESKQDESGMPNNRFLAERTGGTYSTLKVQPAELEDSGVYFCASSQDSGKGEKLFFGSGTQLSVL.

This chain uses TRBV5-1 with TRBJ1-1; D is ambiguous. CDR1 is SGHRS and CDR2 is YFSETQ in the germline V gene. The germline V and J ends were trimmed by 2 bases and 6 bases, with 11 bases remaining between them. The CDR3 sequence is 13 residues long. The CDR3 nucleotides are TGCGCCAGCAGCTTACAAGCAAACGCTGAAGCTTTCTTT. It yields the protein CASSLQANAEAFF.